This T cell receptor beta chain was sequenced for a study of blood T cell repertoires in COVID-19. Clinical histories supplied by participants themselves formed the basis of cohort assignment. Assay: immunoSEQ multiplex PCR; the TCRdb copy retains only in-frame clones and omits some. This table holds a few hundred thousand clones, about 87% found once. The receptor was derived from a man between 18 and 29 years old with acute COVID-19. The sample taken for sequencing was PBMCs or T cells enriched from blood (not recorded which).

The CDR3 DNA follows: TGTGCCTGGACAGTTACTAACTATGGCTACACCTTC. Its protein is CAWTVTNYGYTF. The chain carries TRBV30 and TRBJ1-2; D is ambiguous. The CDR3 contains 12 residues. Trimming took 4 bases from V and 0 from J, leaving 6 bases between them. Germline values: CDR1 GTSNPN, CDR2 SVGIG (reference sequence).